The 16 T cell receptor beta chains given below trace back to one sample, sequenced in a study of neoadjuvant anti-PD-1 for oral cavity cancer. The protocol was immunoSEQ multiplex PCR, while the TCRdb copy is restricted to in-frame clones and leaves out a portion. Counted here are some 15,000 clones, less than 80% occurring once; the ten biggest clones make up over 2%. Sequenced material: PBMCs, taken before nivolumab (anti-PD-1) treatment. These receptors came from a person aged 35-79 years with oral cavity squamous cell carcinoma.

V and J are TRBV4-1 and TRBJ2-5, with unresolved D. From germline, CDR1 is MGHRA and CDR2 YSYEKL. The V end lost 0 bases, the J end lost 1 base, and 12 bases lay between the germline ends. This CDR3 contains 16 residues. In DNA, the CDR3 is TGCGCCAGCAGCCAAGAAAAAACAGTTTCCCAAGAGACCCAGTACTTC. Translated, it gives CASSQEKTVSQETQYF.

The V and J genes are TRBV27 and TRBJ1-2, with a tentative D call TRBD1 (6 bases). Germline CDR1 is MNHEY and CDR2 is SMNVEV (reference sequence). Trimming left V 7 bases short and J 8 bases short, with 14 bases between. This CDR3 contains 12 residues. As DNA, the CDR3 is TGTGCCAGCACCTCAGCCGGGGGCGGCTACACCTTC. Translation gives CASTSAGGGYTF.

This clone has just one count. DNA for the CDR3: TGTGCCAGCAGCCGAGGTAGGGGGGGGACAGATACGCAGTATTTT. Translated: CASSRGRGGTDTQYF. The V call is TRBV13, the J call TRBJ2-3, with a weak D call TRBD2 (7 bases). The germline V gene encodes CDR1 PRHDT and CDR2 FYEKMQ (reference sequence). This CDR3 has 15 amino acids. V was cut by 5 bases and J by 3 bases, with 15 bases left in between. Filled out from reference TRBV13 and TRBJ2-3, the complete variable domain reads AAGVIQSPRHLIKEKRETATLKCYPIPRHDTVYWYQQGPGQDPQFLISFYEKMQSDKGSIPDRFSAQQFSDYHSELNMSSLELGDSALYFCASSRGRGGTDTQYFGPGTRLTVL.

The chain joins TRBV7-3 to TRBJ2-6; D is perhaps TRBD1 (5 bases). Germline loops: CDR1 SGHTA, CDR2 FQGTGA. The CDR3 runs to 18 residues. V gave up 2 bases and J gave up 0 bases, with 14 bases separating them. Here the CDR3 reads CASSLRGQGDSGANVLTF. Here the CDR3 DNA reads TGTGCCAGCAGCTTACGAGGCCAAGGGGACTCTGGGGCCAACGTCCTGACTTTC.

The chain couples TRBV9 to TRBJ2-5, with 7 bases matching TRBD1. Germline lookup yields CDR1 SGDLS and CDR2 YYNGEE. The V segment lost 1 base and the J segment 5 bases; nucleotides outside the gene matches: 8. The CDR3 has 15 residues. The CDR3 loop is CASSVSPTGEETQYF. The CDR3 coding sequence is TGTGCCAGCAGCGTATCCCCTACAGGGGAGGAGACCCAGTACTTC.

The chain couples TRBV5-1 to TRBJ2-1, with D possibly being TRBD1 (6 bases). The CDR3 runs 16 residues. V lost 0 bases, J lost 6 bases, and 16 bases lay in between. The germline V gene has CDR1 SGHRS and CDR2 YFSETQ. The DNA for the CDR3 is TGCGCCAGCAGCTTGGAACAGGGACCCAAAGTCAATGAGCAGTTCTTC. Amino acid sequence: CASSLEQGPKVNEQFF.

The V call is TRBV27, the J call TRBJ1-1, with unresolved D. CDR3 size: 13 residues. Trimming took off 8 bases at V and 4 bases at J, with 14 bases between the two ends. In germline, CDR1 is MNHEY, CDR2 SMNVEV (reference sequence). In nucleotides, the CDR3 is TGTGCCAGCGTATCGGCCGCCGGCACTGAAGCTTTCTTT. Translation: CASVSAAGTEAFF.

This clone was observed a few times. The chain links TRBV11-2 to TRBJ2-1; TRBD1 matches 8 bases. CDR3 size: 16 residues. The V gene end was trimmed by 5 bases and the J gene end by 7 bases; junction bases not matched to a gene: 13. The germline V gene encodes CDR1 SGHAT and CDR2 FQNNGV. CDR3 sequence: CASSPPGGPRGNEQFF. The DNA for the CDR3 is TGTGCCAGCAGCCCACCAGGGGGCCCCCGGGGGAATGAGCAGTTCTTC.

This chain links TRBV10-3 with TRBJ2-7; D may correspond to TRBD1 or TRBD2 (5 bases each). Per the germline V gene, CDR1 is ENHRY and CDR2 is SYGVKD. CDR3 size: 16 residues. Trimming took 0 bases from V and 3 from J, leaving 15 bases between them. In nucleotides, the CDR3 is TGTGCCATCAGTGAGTCGGGAGAGGGGACCGGCTACGAGCAGTACTTC. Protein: CAISESGEGTGYEQYF.

The CDR3 DNA reads TGCGGCGGGGGTTCCAATCAGCCCCAGCATTTT. This translates into CGGGSNQPQHF. V gene TRBV20-1 combines with J gene TRBJ1-5, with a possible D match to TRBD1 (5 bases). The length of the CDR3 is 11 residues. Germline V gene sequence: CDR1 DFQATT, CDR2 SNEGSKA (reference sequence).

This CDR3 is CASSLTENTEAFF. The CDR3, as DNA: TGTGCCAGCAGCTTGACAGAGAACACTGAAGCTTTCTTT. The V and J genes are TRBV27 and TRBJ1-1, with a weak D call TRBD1 (5 bases). This CDR3 spans 13 amino acids. Trimming left V 6 bases short and J 1 base short, with 9 bases between. CDR1 is MNHEY, CDR2 SMNVEV, per germline (reference sequence).

CDR3 coding DNA: TGTGCCAGCGCACTGAACACTGAAGCTTTCTTT. Translated, it gives CASALNTEAFF. This chain uses TRBV6-1 with TRBJ1-1; D not resolved. Germline assignment: CDR1 MNHNS and CDR2 SASEGT. The CDR3 has 11 residues. With 8 bases removed from V and 0 bases from J, the gap between germline ends came to 4 bases.

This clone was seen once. Written as DNA, the CDR3 is TGCAGCGTTGAAGGTAACCCCCCGAGGACCGGGGAGCTGTTTTTT. As protein: CSVEGNPPRTGELFF. This chain connects TRBV29-1 to TRBJ2-2; D ambiguous. V shed 1 base and J shed 5 bases, with 14 bases lying between them. Germline CDR1 SQVTM, CDR2 ANQGSEA. The CDR3 length is 15 residues.

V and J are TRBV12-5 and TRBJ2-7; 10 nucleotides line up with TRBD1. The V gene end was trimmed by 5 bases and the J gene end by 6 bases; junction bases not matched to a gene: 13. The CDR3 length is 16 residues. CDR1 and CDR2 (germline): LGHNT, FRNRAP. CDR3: CASGMLTGQGRSEQYF. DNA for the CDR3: TGTGCTAGTGGTATGCTGACGGGACAGGGGAGGAGCGAGCAGTACTTC.

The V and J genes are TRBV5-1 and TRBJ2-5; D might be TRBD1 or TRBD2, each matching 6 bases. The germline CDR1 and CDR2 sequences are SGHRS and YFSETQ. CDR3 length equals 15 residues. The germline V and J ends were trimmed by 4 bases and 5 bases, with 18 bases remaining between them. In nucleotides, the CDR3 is TGCGCCAGCAGCCGGCCGGGACAAGGGGGGGAGACCCAGTACTTC. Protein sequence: CASSRPGQGGETQYF.

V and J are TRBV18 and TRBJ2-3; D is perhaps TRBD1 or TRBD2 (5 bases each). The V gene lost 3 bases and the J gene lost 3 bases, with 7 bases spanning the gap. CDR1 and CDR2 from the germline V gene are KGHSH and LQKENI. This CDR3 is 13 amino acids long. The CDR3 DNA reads TGTGCCAGCTCACCGGGGACGACAGATACGCAGTATTTT. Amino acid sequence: CASSPGTTDTQYF.